The sample holds many counts of the clone carrying this TCR beta chain. The antigen is not known. These data originate in a study of T cells after yellow fever vaccination. Study-level findings and limits: Some clonotypes were seen in both the CD4 and the CD8 compartments. These made up a small share and likely arose from convergent recombination. A weaker secondary response peaked on day 5, the primary on day 15. A large majority of primary-vaccination clones showed up again after the booster (under 98% CD4, 85% to 90% CD8).

TCRdb ran MiXCR on the 5' RACE reads and lists one entry per CDR3 protein. Here the sample spans roughly 120,000 distinct CDR3 sequences, about 7.8% being singletons. Source: CD4+ T cells sorted from PBMCs, taken around 45 days after the first yellow fever vaccination. This clonotype was obtained from a man younger than 30 who received the YFV17D yellow fever vaccine.

CDR3 DNA sequence: TGTGCCACCAGTGACACCGGGACAGGGAATGGCTACACCTTC. It yields the protein CATSDTGTGNGYTF. The chain is built from TRBV24-1 and TRBJ1-2; 9 nucleotides match TRBD1. V shed 4 bases, J shed 6 bases, and the junction held 5 bases outside the gene matches. This CDR3 has 14 residues. Germline lookup yields CDR1 KGHDR and CDR2 SFDVKD.